What follows are 4 T cell receptor beta chains derived from one specimen sequenced in a study of breast tumors, draining lymph nodes, adjacent tissues. TCRdb processed the multiplex PCR reads anew with MiXCR; each CDR3 protein has one entry. Of 120,000 to 150,000 distinct CDR3 sequences listed, about 33% are singletons. Breast cancer patients provided tissue from their axillary draining lymph nodes. Sample: axillary lymph node tissue. The receptor source for this set is a female donor with breast cancer. Some clones in this sample may be carry-over from other donors' samples.

This clonotype was counted many times. CDR3 loop: CASSQEGQGALALASPLHF. In DNA form, the CDR3 reads TGCGCCAGCAGCCAAGAGGGACAGGGGGCCTTAGCTCTGGCTTCACCCCTCCACTTT. The chain carries TRBV4-1 and TRBJ1-6; TRBD1 matches at 12 bases. After removal of 0 bases from V and 9 bases from J, the junction contained 12 bases not matched to a gene. This CDR3 spans 19 amino acids. Germline V gene data show CDR1 as MGHRA and CDR2 as YSYEKL.

As for this clonotype: The CDR3 does not end in the conserved phenylalanine or tryptophan, so this is likely a read error. The DNA is omitted, as the CDR3 cannot be located on it reliably, and the CDR3 follows TCRdb's listing. The genes are TRBV19 and TRBJ2-1. CDR1 is LNHDA and CDR2 is SQIVND in the germline V gene (reference sequence). The CDR3 spans 11 amino acids, including both terminal residues. CDR3 protein: CATGPDNEQVL.

This clonotype was observed at least ten times. The chain has TRBV4-2 and TRBJ1-6; 8 positions match TRBD1. The CDR3 is made up of 19 amino acids. Trimming at V came to 0 bases and at J to 1 base, leaving 8 bases not matched to a gene. CDR1 is LGHNA and CDR2 is YNFKEQ in the germline V gene. The CDR3, as DNA: TGTGCCAGCAGCCAAGAAGGTGGGCAGGGGGCTTCCTATAATTCACCCCTCCACTTT. Its protein product is CASSQEGGQGASYNSPLHF.

This clonotype was found many times. This chain uses TRBV4-1 with TRBJ2-7; D is unresolved. Trimming shortened V by 4 bases and J by 3 bases, and 22 bases separated the two germline ends. This CDR3 spans 17 amino acids. CDR1 is MGHRA and CDR2 is YSYEKL in the germline V gene. The CDR3 DNA reads as TGCGCCAGCAGCCCCGACCGCTTGCGGATAGATAGCTACGAGCAGTACTTC. Protein: CASSPDRLRIDSYEQYF.